Following are 24 T cell receptor beta chains from one sample sequenced in a study of regulatory T cells in long-lasting Graves disease. Time point: newly diagnosed GD, antithyroid drugs for less than 3 months. PBMC RNA was the source of the TCR library. For TCR beta, libraries came from iRepertoire HTBI primers and Arm-PCR of CDR3 regions. A single record per CDR3 protein comes from TCRdb applying MiXCR to the multiplex PCR reads. The sample has approximately 540,000 distinct CDR3 sequences, around 12% seen once. The sample was also linked to a second study, of T cells in Graves' hyperthyroidism and ophthalmopathy.

Source: peripheral blood mononuclear cells (PBMCs), taken at new diagnosis, from a patient treated with antithyroid drugs. The receptors were sampled from a woman aged 25 to 39 with Graves disease.

The J gene is TRBJ1-1, the V gene TRBV28; D gene uncertain. Between the trimmed V and J ends, which lost 6 bases and 5 bases, there was a span of 13 bases. Germline lookup yields CDR1 MDHEN and CDR2 SYDVKM. CDR3 length: 13 residues. CDR3 protein: CASRNPIRTEAFF. The CDR3 region has the DNA TGTGCCAGCAGAAATCCTATTAGGACTGAAGCTTTCTTT.

At least ten counts were recorded for this clonotype. This chain connects TRBV6-1 to TRBJ1-5; D is undetermined. CDR1 and CDR2 from the germline V gene are MNHNS and SASEGT. CDR3 size: 14 residues. V was cut by 6 bases and J by 2 bases, with 11 bases left in between. CDR3 in amino acids: CASRTVSGNQPQHF. The CDR3 nucleotides read TGTGCCAGCAGGACGGTTTCGGGCAATCAGCCCCAGCATTTT.

This clonotype came up many times. V and J are TRBV12-3 or TRBV12-4 and TRBJ1-1; D ambiguous. V lost 6 bases and J lost 2, with 13 bases in between. This CDR3 contains 14 residues. CDR3 DNA sequence: TGTGCCAGCAGCCCCCGGACCGCTAACACTGAAGCTTTCTTT. It codes for CASSPRTANTEAFF.

This clonotype has a count of ten or more. The V call is TRBV28, the J call TRBJ2-1, with TRBD2 matching over 11 bases. Per germline, CDR1 MDHEN and CDR2 SYDVKM. The CDR3 totals 17 residues. Trimming removed 10 bases from V and 8 bases from J; junction bases left unmatched: 19. The CDR3 sequence is CATGGTSGPKVGDEQFF. CDR3 DNA: TGTGCCACCGGCGGGACTAGCGGTCCTAAGGTAGGCGATGAGCAGTTCTTC.

This clonotype has ten or more counts. The chain recombines TRBV12-3 or TRBV12-4 with TRBJ1-1, with D unresolved. V gave up 1 base and J gave up 0 bases, with 6 bases separating them. The CDR3 sequence is 14 residues long. CDR3 nucleotides: TGTGCCAGCAGTTTAGGCCTGATGAACACTGAAGCTTTCTTT. Protein sequence: CASSLGLMNTEAFF.

Notes on this clonotype: Likely a read error: the CDR3 ends without its conserved phenylalanine or tryptophan. The V and J genes are TRBV11-2 and TRBJ2-7; D ambiguous. This CDR3 comprises 14 residues. Trimming took off 1 base at V and 2 bases at J, with 9 bases between the two ends. The germline gives CDR1 SGHAT, CDR2 FQNNGV. The CDR3 loop reads CASSLGPATYEQYS. The DNA of the CDR3 is TGTGCCAGCAGCTTAGGCCCTGCGACCTACGAGCAGTACTCC.

Many counts were recorded for this clonotype. The chain uses TRBV2 and TRBJ2-5; D could derive from TRBD1 or TRBD2 (6 bases each). The germline V and J ends were trimmed by 6 bases and 5 bases, with 16 bases remaining between them. This CDR3 comprises 14 residues. Germline CDR1 SNHLY, CDR2 FYNNEI. CDR3 DNA: TGTGCCAGCAGCCAAGGAGGGGGGATCGAGACCCAGTACTTC. Protein sequence: CASSQGGGIETQYF.

V usage is TRBV6-1 and J usage is TRBJ2-1; 11 bases map to TRBD2. The CDR3 runs 15 residues. The V gene end was trimmed by 4 bases and the J gene end by 7 bases; junction bases not matched to a gene: 6. CDR1 MNHNS and CDR2 SASEGT come from the germline V gene. The CDR3 reads CASSGAGLAANEQFF. CDR3 coding DNA: TGTGCCAGCAGTGGAGCGGGACTAGCGGCGAATGAGCAGTTCTTC.

This clonotype was recorded at least ten times. The CDR3 DNA reads TGTGCCAGCAGCTACAGAGCTGGGAACACTGAAGCTTTCTTT. It yields the protein CASSYRAGNTEAFF. The chain is built from TRBV11-2 and TRBJ1-1; unclear D gene. The germline V gene has CDR1 SGHAT and CDR2 FQNNGV. This CDR3 has 14 residues. Trimming cost V 4 bases and J 1 base, with 10 bases left between them.

Ten or more counts support this clonotype. The rearrangement joins TRBV28 to TRBJ2-5; TRBD2 aligns across 11 bases. The CDR3 length is 15 residues. Germline V CDR1 and CDR2: MDHEN, SYDVKM. After removal of 10 bases from V and 5 bases from J, the junction contained 12 bases not matched to a gene. In nucleotides, the CDR3 is TGTGCCACCCAGTATAGCGGGAGGGGTGGGGAGACCCAGTACTTC. Translating gives CATQYSGRGGETQYF.

The chain carries TRBV4-2 and TRBJ1-2; D perhaps matches TRBD1 (6 bases). Trimming shortened V by 3 bases and J by 6 bases, and 8 bases separated the two germline ends. This CDR3 has 12 residues. From germline, CDR1 is LGHNA and CDR2 YNFKEQ. CDR3 amino acids: CASSQGGHGYTF. CDR3 nucleotide sequence: TGTGCCAGCAGCCAGGGGGGGCATGGCTACACCTTC.

This clonotype was counted ten times or more. The gene calls are TRBV6-1 and TRBJ1-4; no clear D. The CDR3 is made up of 16 amino acids. V was pared by 6 bases and J by 3 bases, with 17 bases between. Germline-derived CDR1 and CDR2 are MNHNS and SASEGT. In nucleotides, the CDR3 is TGTGCCAGCAGCCTGTCTGCGACTCCGGCTAATGAAAAACTGTTTTTT. It codes for CASSLSATPANEKLFF.

This clonotype showed up many times. The chain links TRBV7-8 to TRBJ2-7; the match to TRBD2 covers 14 bases. The germline V gene has CDR1 SGHVS and CDR2 FQNEAQ. The V segment lost 5 bases and the J segment 6 bases; nucleotides outside the gene matches: 6. The CDR3 is 15 residues long. This CDR3 is CASSLGLAGEVEQYF. For the CDR3, the DNA is TGTGCCAGCAGCCTGGGACTAGCGGGAGAAGTCGAGCAGTACTTC.

This clonotype occurred many times. The chain has TRBV3-1 and TRBJ1-2; a weak D match, TRBD1 (5 bases). The V and J ends lost 8 bases and 4 bases respectively, with 14 bases between them. The length of the CDR3 is 13 residues. Germline V gene lookup returns CDR1 LGHDT and CDR2 YNNKEL (reference sequence). The CDR3: CASGSTEVYGYTF. The CDR3, as DNA: TGTGCCAGCGGCTCGACAGAAGTCTATGGCTACACCTTC.

This clonotype was seen many times. V gene TRBV10-3 combines with J gene TRBJ2-7; D might be TRBD1 (6 bases). The germline V and J ends were trimmed by 10 bases and 0 bases, with 13 bases remaining between them. Germline V gene sequence: CDR1 ENHRY, CDR2 SYGVKD. This CDR3 has 13 amino acids. This CDR3 is CATRDTDSYEQYF. Written as DNA, the CDR3 is TGTGCCACACGGGACACTGACTCCTACGAGCAGTACTTC.

This clonotype came up many times. This chain uses TRBV5-6 with TRBJ2-7; 8 bases agree with TRBD2. Looked up from germline, CDR1 is SGHDT and CDR2 is YYEEEE. This CDR3 is built from 14 residues. V shed 6 bases, J shed 0 bases, and the junction held 5 bases outside the gene matches. CDR3 loop: CASTSGGYSYEQYF. The CDR3 region has the DNA TGTGCCAGCACCTCGGGAGGGTACTCCTACGAGCAGTACTTC.

This clonotype was detected only a few times. The chain is built from TRBV4-2 and TRBJ2-5; either TRBD1 or TRBD2 may fit D (5 bases each). Deletions cut 3 bases from V and 1 base from J, with 15 bases between. CDR3 size: 16 residues. The V gene's germline CDR1 is LGHNA and CDR2 YNFKEQ. The CDR3 loop is CASSQGDGPIQETQYF. CDR3 sequence (DNA): TGTGCCAGCAGCCAGGGGGATGGGCCGATCCAAGAGACCCAGTACTTC.

J is TRBJ2-1 and V is TRBV6-2 or TRBV6-3, with 12 bases identical to TRBD2. Germline-derived CDR1 and CDR2 are MNHEY and SVGEGT. The CDR3 is 15 amino acids. V was clipped by 5 bases and J by 5 bases; unmatched bases: 4. In DNA, the CDR3 is TGTGCCAGCAGTACGAGACTAGCGGGAGACAATGAGCAGTTCTTC. Residues: CASSTRLAGDNEQFF.

This clonotype was seen many times. The chain carries TRBV30 and TRBJ2-5; no firm D call. Deletions cut 0 bases from V and 7 bases from J, with 12 bases between. Germline CDR1 reads GTSNPN; CDR2 reads SVGIG (reference sequence). This CDR3 region has 13 residues. The CDR3 spells CAWSVTDTGTQYF. CDR3 DNA: TGTGCCTGGAGTGTAACCGACACGGGGACCCAGTACTTC.

This clonotype occurred many times. The V call is TRBV19, the J call TRBJ2-2; the D gene is possibly TRBD1 (6 bases). Trimming cost V 4 bases and J 0 bases, with 24 bases left between them. Germline CDR1 and CDR2: LNHDA and SQIVND (reference sequence). The CDR3 totals 20 residues. The CDR3 coding sequence is TGTGCCAGTAGTAACCCGACCCAGGGATTCCCAGGGGCGAACACCGGGGAGCTGTTTTTT. Amino acid sequence: CASSNPTQGFPGANTGELFF.

This clonotype has at least ten counts. This chain connects TRBV2 to TRBJ2-7, with TRBD2 identical over 7 bases. V shed 6 bases and J 6 bases; nucleotides not matched to a gene: 8. CDR1 and CDR2 (germline): SNHLY, FYNNEI. The CDR3 totals 13 residues. CDR3 sequence: CASRSPGLSEQYF. CDR3 DNA sequence: TGTGCCAGCAGATCCCCGGGACTAAGCGAGCAGTACTTC.

This clonotype has at least ten counts. This sequence joins TRBV27 and TRBJ1-2; 7 bases agree with TRBD1. The CDR3 has 15 residues. J gave up 1 base and V 6 bases, and 8 bases lay outside the gene matches. Germline loops: CDR1 MNHEY, CDR2 SMNVEV (reference sequence). The chain's CDR3 is CASSRTGFINYGYTF. CDR3 DNA: TGTGCCAGCAGCCGGACAGGATTTATTAACTATGGCTACACCTTC.

There are many counts of this clonotype. V is TRBV27 and J is TRBJ2-6; D may be TRBD2 (5 bases). Germline V gene data show CDR1 as MNHEY and CDR2 as SMNVEV (reference sequence). Deletions cut 2 bases from V and 0 bases from J, with 11 bases between. The CDR3 sequence is 17 residues long. The CDR3 DNA follows: TGTGCCAGCAGTTTACTTGGCGGGTCCTCTGGGGCCAACGTCCTGACTTTC. It encodes CASSLLGGSSGANVLTF.

This clonotype occurred many times. The rearrangement uses TRBV9 and TRBJ2-1; TRBD1 agrees at 7 bases. The CDR3 runs 16 residues. The germline gives CDR1 SGDLS, CDR2 YYNGEE. V trimming: 2 bases; J trimming: 1 base; junction bases outside the gene matches: 6. In DNA, the CDR3 is TGTGCCAGCAGCGTGCACGGGACAGAGTCCTACAATGAGCAGTTCTTC. Translating gives CASSVHGTESYNEQFF.